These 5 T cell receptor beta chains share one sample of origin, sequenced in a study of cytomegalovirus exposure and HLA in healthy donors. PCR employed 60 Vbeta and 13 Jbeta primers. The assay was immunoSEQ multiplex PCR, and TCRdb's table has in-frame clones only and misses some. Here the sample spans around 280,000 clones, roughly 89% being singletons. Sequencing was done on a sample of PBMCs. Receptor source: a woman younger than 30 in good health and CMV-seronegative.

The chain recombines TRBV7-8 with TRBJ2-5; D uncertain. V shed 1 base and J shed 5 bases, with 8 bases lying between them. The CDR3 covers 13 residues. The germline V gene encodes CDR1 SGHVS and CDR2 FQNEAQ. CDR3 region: CASSLDSYETQYF. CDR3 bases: TGTGCCAGCAGCTTAGATTCGTATGAGACCCAGTACTTC.

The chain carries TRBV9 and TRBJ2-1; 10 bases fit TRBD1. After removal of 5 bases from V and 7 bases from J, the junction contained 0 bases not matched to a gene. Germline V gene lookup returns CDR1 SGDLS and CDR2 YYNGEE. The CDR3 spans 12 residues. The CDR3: CASRDRGNEQFF. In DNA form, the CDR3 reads TGTGCCAGCAGGGACAGGGGGAATGAGCAGTTCTTC.

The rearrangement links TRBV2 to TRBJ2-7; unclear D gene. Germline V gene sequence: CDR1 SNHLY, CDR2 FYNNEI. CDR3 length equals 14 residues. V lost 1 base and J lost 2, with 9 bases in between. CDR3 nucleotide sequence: TGTGCCAGCAGTGAAGTACCACAACCCTACGAGCAGTACTTC. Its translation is CASSEVPQPYEQYF.

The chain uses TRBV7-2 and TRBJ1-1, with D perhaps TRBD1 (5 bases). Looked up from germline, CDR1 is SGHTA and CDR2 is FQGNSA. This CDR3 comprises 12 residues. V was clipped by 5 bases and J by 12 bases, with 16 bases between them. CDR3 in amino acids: CASSPGPRETFF. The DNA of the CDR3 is TGTGCCAGCAGCCCGGGACCACGGGAGACTTTCTTT. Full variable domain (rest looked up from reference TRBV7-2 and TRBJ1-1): GAGVSQSPSNKVTEKGKDVELRCDPISGHTALYWYRQSLGQGLEFLIYFQGNSAPDKSGLPSDRFSAERTGGSVSTLTIQRTQQEDSAVYLCASSPGPRETFFGQGTRLTVV.

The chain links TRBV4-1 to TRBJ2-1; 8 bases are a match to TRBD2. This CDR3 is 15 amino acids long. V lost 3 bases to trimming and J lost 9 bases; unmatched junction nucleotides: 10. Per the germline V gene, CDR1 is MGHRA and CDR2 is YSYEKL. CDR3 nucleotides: TGCGCCAGCAGCCAGAGAACGGGGGGGGTTGGTGAGCAGTTCTTC. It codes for CASSQRTGGVGEQFF.